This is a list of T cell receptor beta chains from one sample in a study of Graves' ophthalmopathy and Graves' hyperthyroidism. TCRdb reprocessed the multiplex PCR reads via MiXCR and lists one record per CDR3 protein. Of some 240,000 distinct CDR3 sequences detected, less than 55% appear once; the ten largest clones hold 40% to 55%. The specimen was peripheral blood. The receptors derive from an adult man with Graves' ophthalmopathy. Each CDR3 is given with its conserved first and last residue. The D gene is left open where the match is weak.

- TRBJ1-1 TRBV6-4 CASTRGTEAFF
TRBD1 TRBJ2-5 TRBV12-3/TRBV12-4 CASSPGQGFEQTQYF
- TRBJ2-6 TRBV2 CASSGWGGANVLTF
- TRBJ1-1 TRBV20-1 CRAQGPMNTEAFF
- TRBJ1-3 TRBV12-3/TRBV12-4 CASSLGDSGNTIYF
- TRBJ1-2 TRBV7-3 CASSLQSGGPYGYTF
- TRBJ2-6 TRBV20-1 CSSTDSGANVLTF
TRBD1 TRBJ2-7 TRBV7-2 CASSPRSGQPYEQYF
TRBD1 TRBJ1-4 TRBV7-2 CASSLTGVAEKLFF
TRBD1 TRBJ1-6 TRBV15 CATSRREGQGNSPLHF
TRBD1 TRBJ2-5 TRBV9 CASSPTGQGSTKYF
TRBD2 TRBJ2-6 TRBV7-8 CASSPWTSGGSSGANVLTF
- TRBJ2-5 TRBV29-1 CSVAIGLGGKETQYF
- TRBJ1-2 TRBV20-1 CSARDRGPGPGYTF
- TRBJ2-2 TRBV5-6 CASSLAPNGELFF
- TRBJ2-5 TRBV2 CASNMLESGETQYF
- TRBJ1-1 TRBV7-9 CASSLELGTGAFF
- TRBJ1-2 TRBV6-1 CASSYGRDYGYTF